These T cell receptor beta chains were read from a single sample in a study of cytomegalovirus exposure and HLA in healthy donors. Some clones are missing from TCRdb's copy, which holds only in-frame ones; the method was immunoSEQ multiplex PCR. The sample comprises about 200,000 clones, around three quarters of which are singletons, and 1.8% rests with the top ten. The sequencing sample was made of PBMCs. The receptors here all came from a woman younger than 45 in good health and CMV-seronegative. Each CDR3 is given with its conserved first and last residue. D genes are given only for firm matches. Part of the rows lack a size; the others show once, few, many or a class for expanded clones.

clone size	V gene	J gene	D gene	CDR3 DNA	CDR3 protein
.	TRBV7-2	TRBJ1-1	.	TGTGCCAGCAGCACTTTACAGATACCGAACACTGAAGCTTTCTTT	CASSTLQIPNTEAFF
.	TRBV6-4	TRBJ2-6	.	TGTGCCAGCAGTGTCGGGGGAACTGGGGCCAACGTCCTGACTTTC	CASSVGGTGANVLTF
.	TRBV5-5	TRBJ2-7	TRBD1	TGTGCCAGCAGCCTCACCTCGGACAGGGACGAGCAGTACTTC	CASSLTSDRDEQYF
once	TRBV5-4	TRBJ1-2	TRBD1	TGTGCCAGCAGCACCGGGACAGGGCGGGAGGGCTACACCTTC	CASSTGTGREGYTF
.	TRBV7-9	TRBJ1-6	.	TGTGCCAGCAGCTACCTAGGGACTGAGAGTTCACCCCTCCACTTT	CASSYLGTESSPLHF
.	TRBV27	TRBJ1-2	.	TGTGCCAGCAGCCTCAACGGGGATGGCTACACCTTC	CASSLNGDGYTF
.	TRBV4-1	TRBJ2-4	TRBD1	TGCGCCAGCAGCCGACCGACAGGGGAGAGAAGACTAGCCAAAAACATTCAGTACTTC	CASSRPTGERRLAKNIQYF
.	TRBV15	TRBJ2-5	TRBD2	TGTGCCACCAGCAGACTACCTATAGCGGGAGTTAGAGAGACCCAGTACTTC	CATSRLPIAGVRETQYF
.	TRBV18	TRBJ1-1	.	TGTGCCAGCTCACCACTAGACAGGATCACTGAAGCTTTCTTT	CASSPLDRITEAFF
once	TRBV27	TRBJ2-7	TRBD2	TGTGCCAGCAGTTCGGGACTAGCGGGAAGTTCGTCCTACGAGCAGTACTTC	CASSSGLAGSSSYEQYF
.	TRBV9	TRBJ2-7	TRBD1	TGTGCCAGCAGCCTGGGACAGGCGACCAGTGAGCAGTACTTC	CASSLGQATSEQYF
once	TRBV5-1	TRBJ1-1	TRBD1	TGCGCCAGCAGCTTGGCCGGGAGTCCCGGGACAGGGCAGGGGACTGAAGCTTTCTTT	CASSLAGSPGTGQGTEAFF
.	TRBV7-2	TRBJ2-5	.	TGTGCCAGCACCGGAGGGGCTGGTGAGACCCAGTACTTC	CASTGGAGETQYF
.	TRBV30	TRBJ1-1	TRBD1	TGTGCCTGGAGGCGACAGGGTAGGGACACTGAAGCTTTCTTT	CAWRRQGRDTEAFF
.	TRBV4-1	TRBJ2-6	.	TGCGCCAGCAGACGCAGCGGCTCGGGGGCCAACGTCCTGACTTTC	CASRRSGSGANVLTF
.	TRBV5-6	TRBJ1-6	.	TGTGCCAGCAGCTTGGTAGCCTCCTTTAATTCACCCCTCCACTTT	CASSLVASFNSPLHF
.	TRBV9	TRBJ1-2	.	TGTGCCAGCAGCGTAGATTCGAGGGTAACATCCGGCGGCTACACCTTC	CASSVDSRVTSGGYTF
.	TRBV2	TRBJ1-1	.	TGTGCCAGCAGTCCGGAGAGGACTATGAACACTGAAGCTTTCTTT	CASSPERTMNTEAFF
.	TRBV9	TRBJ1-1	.	TGTGCCAGCAGCGTCATGGGGGGGCCGGTGAACACTGAAGCTTTCTTT	CASSVMGGPVNTEAFF
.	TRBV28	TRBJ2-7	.	TGTGCCAGCAGTCCCCTTTACTCCGAGCAGTACTTC	CASSPLYSEQYF
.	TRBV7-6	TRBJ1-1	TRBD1	TGTGCCAGCAGCTTACGGACAGGGGGCCCCACTGAAGCTTTCTTT	CASSLRTGGPTEAFF
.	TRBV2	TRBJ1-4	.	TGTGCCGCGGCTCTTACAGGTCGTGGTGAAAAACTGTTTTTT	CAAALTGRGEKLFF
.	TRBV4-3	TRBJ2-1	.	TGCGCCAGCAGCCAAGGGGCCTCCTACAATGAGCAGTTCTTC	CASSQGASYNEQFF
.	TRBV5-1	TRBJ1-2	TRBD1	TGCGCCAGCAGTCAGACAGGGGGCCGGAGCTATGGCTACACCTTC	CASSQTGGRSYGYTF
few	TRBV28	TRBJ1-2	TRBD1	TGTGCCAGCACCCTACAGGGGTCCGGGAGCGGCTACACCTTC	CASTLQGSGSGYTF
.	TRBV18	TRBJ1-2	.	TGTGCCAGCTCACCGAGCGGAGACTATGGCTACACCTTC	CASSPSGDYGYTF